The 18 T cell receptor beta chains reported below all come from one sample, sequenced in a study of T cells after posttransplantation cyclophosphamide listed by TCRdb under 2016. Libraries came from the immunoSEQ multiplex PCR assay. As stored in TCRdb, this immuneACCESS dataset retains in-frame rearrangements with V and J assigned. A fraction of the clones does not appear; measured against another copy, unresolved V genes explain less than half of the discrepancy, and the remainder lacks a known reason. The sample data list 18,000 or so clones, and around four fifths of these were observed just once. The ten top clones hold over 8% of the sample. The sequenced sample was memory CD4+ T cells sorted from blood. The source of these receptors is a man younger than 45 in good health and a related stem cell transplant donor.

The rearrangement uses TRBV9 and TRBJ2-7; 7 bases map to TRBD2. The germline V gene encodes CDR1 SGDLS and CDR2 YYNGEE. The CDR3 has 11 amino acids. CDR3 loop: CQKRDSYEQYF. CDR3 bases: TGTCAAAAGCGGGACTCCTACGAGCAGTACTTC.

V and J are TRBV6-5 and TRBJ1-2, with D unresolved. Germline-derived CDR1 and CDR2 are MNHEY and SVGAGI. V shed 5 bases and J shed 3 bases, with 10 bases lying between them. CDR3 length: 13 residues. CDR3 sequence reads: CASSGGHDYGYTF. CDR3 DNA: TGTGCCAGCAGTGGAGGTCATGACTATGGCTACACCTTC.

The gene calls are TRBV28 and TRBJ1-1; weak D call: TRBD1 (6 bases). The CDR3 has 12 residues. Germline V CDR1 and CDR2: MDHEN, SYDVKM. V was clipped by 8 bases and J by 3 bases, with 10 bases between them. DNA for the CDR3: TGTGCCAGCGGTGGGGGCCACACTGAAGCTTTCTTT. This gives the protein CASGGGHTEAFF.

This chain joins TRBV11-2 and TRBJ2-1, with D maybe TRBD2 (7 bases). V was pared by 6 bases and J by 4 bases, with 13 bases between. The germline V gene encodes CDR1 SGHAT and CDR2 FQNNGV. The CDR3 extends over 14 amino acids. In nucleotides, the CDR3 is TGTGCCAGCAGTGCGGGGGCCGCATACAATGAGCAGTTCTTC. This codes for CASSAGAAYNEQFF.

The V call is TRBV14, the J call TRBJ1-1; no firm D call. The V gene's germline CDR1 is SGHDN and CDR2 FVKESK. The ends were cut back, 6 bases at V and 1 base at J, with 9 bases in the middle. CDR3 length: 13 amino acids. The CDR3 loop reads CASRLAANTEAFF. Written as DNA, the CDR3 is TGTGCCAGCAGGTTGGCGGCGAACACTGAAGCTTTCTTT.

The rearrangement joins TRBV7-2 to TRBJ1-1, with D perhaps TRBD1 (6 bases). The CDR3 contains 15 residues. The V and J ends lost 1 base and 7 bases respectively, with 16 bases between them. Germline CDR1 reads SGHTA; CDR2 reads FQGNSA. The CDR3 DNA sequence: TGTGCCAGCAGCTTAGTAGGGCAGGGGACCGATGAAGCTTTCTTT. The encoded protein is CASSLVGQGTDEAFF.

This clone is termed medium-sized (0.01 to 0.1%). J is TRBJ1-1 and V is TRBV5-6; 9 nucleotides line up with TRBD1. Germline values: CDR1 SGHDT, CDR2 YYEEEE. With 3 bases clipped from V and 5 bases from J, the junction kept 11 bases outside the gene matches. This CDR3 has 16 residues. The CDR3: CASSSAGDREGTEAFF. The CDR3 bases are TGTGCCAGCAGCTCGGCCGGGGACAGGGAGGGGACTGAAGCTTTCTTT.

The V and J genes are TRBV5-1 and TRBJ2-3; TRBD2 matches at 13 bases. Germline CDR1 reads SGHRS; CDR2 reads YFSETQ. This CDR3 has 16 amino acids. The ends lost 1 base at V and 4 bases at J; junction bases unmatched: 3. CDR3 loop: CASSLTSGGAPDTQYF. The CDR3 DNA reads as TGCGCCAGCAGCTTGACTAGCGGGGGGGCCCCAGATACGCAGTATTTT.

This chain joins TRBV18 and TRBJ1-3, with 7 nucleotides matching TRBD1. Losses at the gene ends were 6 bases for V and 4 bases for J; bases not matched to a gene: 6. This CDR3 is 14 amino acids long. The germline gives CDR1 KGHSH, CDR2 LQKENI. CDR3 sequence: CASSLDRVGNTIYF. As DNA, the CDR3 is TGTGCCAGCTCTCTCGACAGGGTCGGAAACACCATATATTTT.

The genes are TRBV11-3 and TRBJ2-1; D uncertain. CDR3 size: 14 residues. The V gene lost 2 bases and the J gene lost 9 bases, with 14 bases spanning the gap. Germline loops: CDR1 SGHNT, CDR2 YENEEA. Written as DNA, the CDR3 is TGTGCCAGCAGCTTAACGGGTTACGGCAGTGAGCAGTTCTTC. Its protein is CASSLTGYGSEQFF.

J is TRBJ1-6 and V is TRBV19; 7 bases fit TRBD1. The CDR3 runs to 14 residues. The V gene end was trimmed by 6 bases and the J gene end by 9 bases; junction bases not matched to a gene: 8. Germline loops: CDR1 LNHDA, CDR2 SQIVND (reference sequence). CDR3 DNA: TGTGCCAGTAGCCACAGGGGTTTCGGTTCACCCCTCCACTTT. Its protein is CASSHRGFGSPLHF.

The chain's CDR3 is CASSDSKSVPPYEQYF. For the CDR3, the DNA is TGTGCCAGCAGTGACTCAAAGAGCGTTCCACCCTACGAGCAGTACTTC. The chain couples TRBV6-4 to TRBJ2-7; no definite D call. With 0 bases removed from V and 2 bases from J, the gap between germline ends came to 14 bases. This CDR3 is 16 amino acids long. CDR1 MRHNA and CDR2 SNTAGT come from the germline V gene.

This clone was found a few times. Other DNA variants within this sample encode the same CDR3. The chain couples TRBV28 to TRBJ1-6, with 7 bases aligning to TRBD1. This CDR3 is 15 amino acids long. With V trimmed by 7 bases and J by 5 bases, 8 bases remained unmatched. The germline gives CDR1 MDHEN, CDR2 SYDVKM. CDR3 amino acids: CASKVGDRNNSPLHF. CDR3 in DNA: TGTGCCAGCAAAGTTGGGGACAGAAATAATTCACCCCTCCACTTT.

This clone showed up just a few times. The chain employs TRBV12-1 and TRBJ2-3; TRBD2 is the table's D call and was not checked against the DNA. TRBV12-1 constitutes a pseudogene. This CDR3 has 17 amino acids. The CDR3 DNA reads TGTGCCAGCAGCTTAACTGTGACTAGCGGGGACACAGATACGCAGTATTTT. Its protein is CASSLTVTSGDTDTQYF.

This clone has a handful of counts. The rearrangement uses TRBV9 and TRBJ1-3, with D uncertain. Between the trimmed V and J ends, which lost 2 bases and 0 bases, there was a span of 6 bases. Germline CDR1 reads SGDLS; CDR2 reads YYNGEE. The CDR3 is 14 amino acids. This CDR3 reads CASSVSSSGNTIYF. CDR3 nucleotide sequence: TGTGCCAGCAGCGTGAGTTCCTCTGGAAACACCATATATTTT.

Comments on this clone: Compared with germline, one end of the junction differs, possibly owing to a read error. The genes are TRBV7-7 and TRBJ2-2; TRBD1 matches at 8 bases. The germline V gene has CDR1 SSHAT and CDR2 FNYEAQ (reference sequence). The CDR3 loop spans 16 amino acids. CDR3 residues: CASSPRDRIRSGELFF. The CDR3 nucleotides are TGTGCTAGCAGCCCCCGGGACAGGATTCGTTCCGGGGAGCTGTTTTTT.

The chain carries TRBV2 and TRBJ2-3; 8 nucleotides agree with TRBD2. Trimming at V came to 5 bases and at J to 2 bases, leaving 6 bases not matched to a gene. Per the germline V gene, CDR1 is SNHLY and CDR2 is FYNNEI. This CDR3 has 15 residues. The chain's CDR3 is CASSSLAGNTDTQYF. The CDR3 coding sequence is TGTGCCAGCAGTAGTTTAGCGGGGAACACAGATACGCAGTATTTT.

The rearrangement links TRBV5-1 to TRBJ2-1; TRBD2 agrees at 13 bases. This CDR3 contains 15 residues. The germline V gene encodes CDR1 SGHRS and CDR2 YFSETQ. With V trimmed by 0 bases and J by 7 bases, 1 base remained unmatched. The CDR3 loop is CASSLEGLAGNEQFF. In DNA form, the CDR3 reads TGCGCCAGCAGCTTGGAGGGACTAGCGGGGAATGAGCAGTTCTTC.